Reported below is one T cell receptor (beta chain). What it binds is unknown. These data originate in a study of cytomegalovirus exposure and HLA in healthy donors. Study-level background: Most genotyped donors, about four fifths of some 400, had Caucasian-associated genetic ancestry.

The CDR3 has 17 residues. V was clipped by 3 bases and J by 1 base; unmatched bases: 6. Germline V gene lookup returns CDR1 SGHRS and CDR2 YFSETQ. Healthy bone marrow donors made up the cohort. Study-wide results and caveats: Sequencing had likely introduced a cluster of highly shared sequence variants as an artifact. A link between a missense DCLRE1C variant and TCR beta V- and J-gene trimming emerged from a later analysis.

PCR primers comprised 60 Vbeta and 13 Jbeta primers. The method was immunoSEQ multiplex PCR; TCRdb's version includes in-frame clones alone and lacks a portion of them. Among some 190,000 clones listed, 60% to 80% were seen once. V usage is TRBV5-1 and J usage is TRBJ2-7; 14 nucleotides line up with TRBD2. Sequencing was performed on PBMCs. This clonotype originated in a woman under 30 in good health and CMV-seronegative. The CDR3 reads CASSSGLAGGSSYEQYF. Here the CDR3 DNA reads TGCGCCAGCAGCTCAGGACTAGCGGGAGGATCATCCTACGAGCAGTACTTC. Together with reference TRBV5-1 and TRBJ2-7, the CDR3 gives the full variable domain: KAGVTQTPRYLIKTRGQQVTLSCSPISGHRSVSWYQQTPGQGLQFLFEYFSETQRNKGNFPGRFSGRQFSNSRSEMNVSTLELGDSALYLCASSSGLAGGSSYEQYFGPGTRLTVT.